One sample yielded the 5 T cell receptor beta chains listed below, sequenced in a study of cytomegalovirus exposure and HLA in healthy donors. The primer mix had 60 Vbeta and 13 Jbeta primers. Assay: immunoSEQ multiplex PCR; the TCRdb copy retains only in-frame clones and omits some. Of over 150,000 clones listed, 75% to 90% are singletons. Sequencing input: PBMCs. The receptors originated from a male donor in good health and CMV-seronegative.

In this sample, this clone turned up once. This chain joins TRBV15 and TRBJ2-1; 9 nucleotides line up with TRBD2. The CDR3 sequence is 15 residues long. Germline V gene sequence: CDR1 LNHNV, CDR2 YYDKDF (reference sequence). The trim removed 5 bases at V and 2 bases at J, leaving 4 bases unmatched. CDR3 in amino acids: CATSRRGGPYNEQFF. CDR3 coding DNA: TGTGCCACCAGCCGGCGGGGGGGCCCCTACAATGAGCAGTTCTTC. Looking up the rest from reference TRBV15 and TRBJ2-1 gives the full variable domain: DAMVIQNPRYQVTQFGKPVTLSCSQTLNHNVMYWYQQKSSQAPKLLFHYYDKDFNNEADTPDNFQSRRPNTSFCFLDIRSPGLGDTAMYLCATSRRGGPYNEQFFGPGTRLTVL.

DNA for the CDR3: TGTGCCAGCAGTGAGCCAGGGGCTGGAAACACCATATATTTT. This translates into CASSEPGAGNTIYF. The chain carries TRBV6-1 and TRBJ1-3, with TRBD1 as a possible D gene (6 bases). The CDR3 runs to 14 residues. CDR1 and CDR2 from the germline V gene are MNHNS and SASEGT. V was shortened by 3 bases and J by 2 bases, with 8 bases between the two germline ends.

The rearrangement joins TRBV6-1 to TRBJ1-2; D unclear. The V gene lost 3 bases and the J gene lost 7 bases, with 15 bases spanning the gap. The CDR3 sequence is 14 residues long. The germline V gene has CDR1 MNHNS and CDR2 SASEGT. Here the CDR3 reads CASSERVLDGGYTF. The CDR3 bases are TGTGCCAGCAGTGAGAGGGTTCTCGACGGTGGCTACACCTTC.

V gene TRBV5-1 combines with J gene TRBJ1-2, with 10 bases lining up with TRBD1. Per the germline V gene, CDR1 is SGHRS and CDR2 is YFSETQ. The V gene end was trimmed by 4 bases and the J gene end by 4 bases; junction bases not matched to a gene: 7. The CDR3 sequence is 15 residues long. DNA of the CDR3: TGCGCCAGCAGCGTAACCGGGACAGGGGTCTATGGCTACACCTTC. Translating gives CASSVTGTGVYGYTF.

The chain links TRBV5-4 to TRBJ2-5, with a possible D match to TRBD1 (5 bases). V was cut by 2 bases and J by 5 bases, with 7 bases left in between. The germline CDR1 and CDR2 sequences are SGHNT and YYREEE (reference sequence). This CDR3 is built from 12 residues. The CDR3, as DNA: TGTGCCAGCAGCTTATACAGGGAGACCCAGTACTTC. This codes for CASSLYRETQYF.